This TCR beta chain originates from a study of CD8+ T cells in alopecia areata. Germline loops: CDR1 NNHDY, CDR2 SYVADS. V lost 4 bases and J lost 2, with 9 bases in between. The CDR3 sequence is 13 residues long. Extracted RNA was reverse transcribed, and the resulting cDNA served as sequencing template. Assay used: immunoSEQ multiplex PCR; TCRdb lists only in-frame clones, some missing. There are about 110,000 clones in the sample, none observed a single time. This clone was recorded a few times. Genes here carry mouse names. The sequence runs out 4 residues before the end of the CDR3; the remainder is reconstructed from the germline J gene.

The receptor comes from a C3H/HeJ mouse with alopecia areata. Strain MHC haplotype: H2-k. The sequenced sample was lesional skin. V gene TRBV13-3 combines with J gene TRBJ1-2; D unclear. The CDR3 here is CASSPEYNSDYTF. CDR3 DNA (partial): TGTGCCAGCAGTCCAGAATATAACTCC.